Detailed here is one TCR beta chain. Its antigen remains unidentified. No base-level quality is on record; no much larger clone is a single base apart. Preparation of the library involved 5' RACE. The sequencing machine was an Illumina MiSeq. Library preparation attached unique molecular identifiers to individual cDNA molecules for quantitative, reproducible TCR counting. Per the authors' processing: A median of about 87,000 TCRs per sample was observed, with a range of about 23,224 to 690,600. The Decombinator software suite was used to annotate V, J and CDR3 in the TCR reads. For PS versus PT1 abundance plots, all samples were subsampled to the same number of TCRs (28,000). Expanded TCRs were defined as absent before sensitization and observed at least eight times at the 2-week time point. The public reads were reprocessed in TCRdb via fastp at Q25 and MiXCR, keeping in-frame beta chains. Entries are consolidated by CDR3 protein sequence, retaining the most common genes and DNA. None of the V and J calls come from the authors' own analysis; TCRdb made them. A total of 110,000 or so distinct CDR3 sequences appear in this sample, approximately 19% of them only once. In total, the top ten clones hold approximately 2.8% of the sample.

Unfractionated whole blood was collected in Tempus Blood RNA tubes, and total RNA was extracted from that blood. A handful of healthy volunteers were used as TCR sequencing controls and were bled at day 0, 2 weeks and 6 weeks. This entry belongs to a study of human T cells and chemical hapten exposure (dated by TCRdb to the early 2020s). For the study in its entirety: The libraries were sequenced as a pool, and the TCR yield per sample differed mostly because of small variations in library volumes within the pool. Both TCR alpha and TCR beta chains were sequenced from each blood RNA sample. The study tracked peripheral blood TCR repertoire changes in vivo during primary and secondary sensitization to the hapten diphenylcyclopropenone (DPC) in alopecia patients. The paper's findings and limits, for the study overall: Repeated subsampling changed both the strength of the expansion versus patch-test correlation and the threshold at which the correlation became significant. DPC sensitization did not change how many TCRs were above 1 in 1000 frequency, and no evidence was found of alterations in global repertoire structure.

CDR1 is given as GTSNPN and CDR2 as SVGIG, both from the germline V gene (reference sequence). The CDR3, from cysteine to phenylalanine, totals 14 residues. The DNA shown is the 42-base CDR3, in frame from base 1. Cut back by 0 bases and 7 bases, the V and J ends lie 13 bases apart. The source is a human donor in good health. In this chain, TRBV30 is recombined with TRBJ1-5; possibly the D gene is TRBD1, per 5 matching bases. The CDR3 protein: CAWSVGGEAQPQHF. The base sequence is TGTGCCTGGAGTGTTGGGGGGGAGGCGCAGCCCCAGCATTTT.